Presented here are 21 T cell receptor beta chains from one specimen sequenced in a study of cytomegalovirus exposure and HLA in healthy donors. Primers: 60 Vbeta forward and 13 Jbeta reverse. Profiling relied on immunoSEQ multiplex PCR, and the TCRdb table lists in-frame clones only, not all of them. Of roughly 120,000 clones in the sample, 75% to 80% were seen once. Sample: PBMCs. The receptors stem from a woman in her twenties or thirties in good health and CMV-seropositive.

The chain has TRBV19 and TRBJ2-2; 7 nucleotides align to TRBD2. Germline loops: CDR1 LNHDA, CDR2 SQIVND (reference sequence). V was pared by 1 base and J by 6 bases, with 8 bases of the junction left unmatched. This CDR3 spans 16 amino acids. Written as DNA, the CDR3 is TGTGCCAGTAGTATAGCTTTGGCGGGGGTCCCCGGGGAGCTGTTTTTT. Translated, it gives CASSIALAGVPGELFF.

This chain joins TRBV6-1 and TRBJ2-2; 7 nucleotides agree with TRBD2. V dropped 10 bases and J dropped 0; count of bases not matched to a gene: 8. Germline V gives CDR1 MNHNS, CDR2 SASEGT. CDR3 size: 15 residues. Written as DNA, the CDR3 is TGTGCCACCTCTAGCGGAGCCGCGAACACCGGGGAGCTGTTTTTT. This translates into CATSSGAANTGELFF.

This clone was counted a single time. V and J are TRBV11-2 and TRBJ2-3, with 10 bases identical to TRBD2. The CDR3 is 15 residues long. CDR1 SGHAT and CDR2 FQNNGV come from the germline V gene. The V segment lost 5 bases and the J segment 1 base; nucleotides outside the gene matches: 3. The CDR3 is CASSVGLAGTDTQYF. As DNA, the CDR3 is TGTGCCAGCAGCGTAGGACTAGCGGGCACAGATACGCAGTATTTT.

The CDR3 DNA reads TGCAGTGCCCAGATTGGAAACACCATATATTTT. It is translated as CSAQIGNTIYF. The chain recombines TRBV20-1 with TRBJ1-3; D uncertain. The V end was cut by 6 bases, the J end by 3 bases, with 6 bases between. This CDR3 has 11 residues. Looked up from germline, CDR1 is DFQATT and CDR2 is SNEGSKA (reference sequence).

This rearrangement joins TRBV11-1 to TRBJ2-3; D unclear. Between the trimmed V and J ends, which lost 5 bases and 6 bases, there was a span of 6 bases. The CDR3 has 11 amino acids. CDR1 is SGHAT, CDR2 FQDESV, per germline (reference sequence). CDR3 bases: TGTGCCAGCAGCAAGCGCGATACGCAGTATTTT. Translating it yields CASSKRDTQYF.

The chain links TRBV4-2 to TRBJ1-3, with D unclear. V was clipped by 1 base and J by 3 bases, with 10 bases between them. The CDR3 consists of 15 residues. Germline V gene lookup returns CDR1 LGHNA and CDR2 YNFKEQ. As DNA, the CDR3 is TGTGCCAGCAGCCAAGGAGCGGGGAGTGGAAACACCATATATTTT. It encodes CASSQGAGSGNTIYF.

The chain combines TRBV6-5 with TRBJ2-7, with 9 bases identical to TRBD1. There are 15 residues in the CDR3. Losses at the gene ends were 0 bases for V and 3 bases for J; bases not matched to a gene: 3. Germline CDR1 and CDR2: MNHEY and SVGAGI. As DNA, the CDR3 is TGTGCCAGCAGTTACTCTCCGGACAGGGGCTACGAGCAGTACTTC. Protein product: CASSYSPDRGYEQYF.

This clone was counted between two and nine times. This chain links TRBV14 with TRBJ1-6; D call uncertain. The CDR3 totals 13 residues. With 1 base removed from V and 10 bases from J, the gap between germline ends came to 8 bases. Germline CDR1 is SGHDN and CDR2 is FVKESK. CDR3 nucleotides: TGTGCCAGCAGCCAAGGGCACCCCTCACCCCTCCACTTT. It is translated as CASSQGHPSPLHF.

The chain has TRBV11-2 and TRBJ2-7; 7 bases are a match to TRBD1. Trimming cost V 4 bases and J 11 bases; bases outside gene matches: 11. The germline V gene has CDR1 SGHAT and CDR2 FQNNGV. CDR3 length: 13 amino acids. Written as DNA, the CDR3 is TGTGCCAGCAGCTCACCACGACAGGGAAGGAAGTACTTC. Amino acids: CASSSPRQGRKYF.

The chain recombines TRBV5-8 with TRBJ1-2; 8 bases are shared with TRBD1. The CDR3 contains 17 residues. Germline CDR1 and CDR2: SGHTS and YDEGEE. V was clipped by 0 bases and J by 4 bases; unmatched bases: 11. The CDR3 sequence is CASSLVGTGAFSYGYTF. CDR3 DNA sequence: TGTGCCAGCAGCTTGGTAGGGACAGGCGCCTTTAGCTATGGCTACACCTTC.

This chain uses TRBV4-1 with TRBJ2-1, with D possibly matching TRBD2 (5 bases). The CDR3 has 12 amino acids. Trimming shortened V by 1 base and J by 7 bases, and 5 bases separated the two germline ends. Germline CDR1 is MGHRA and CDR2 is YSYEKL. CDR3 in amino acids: CASSQGGNEQFF. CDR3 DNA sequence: TGCGCCAGCAGCCAAGGAGGGAATGAGCAGTTCTTC.

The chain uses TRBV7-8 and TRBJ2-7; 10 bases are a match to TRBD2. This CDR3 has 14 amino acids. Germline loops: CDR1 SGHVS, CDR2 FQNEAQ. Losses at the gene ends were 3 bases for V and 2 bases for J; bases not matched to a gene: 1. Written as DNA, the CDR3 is TGTGCCAGCAGCTTTACTAGCGGGGCCTACGAGCAGTACTTC. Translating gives CASSFTSGAYEQYF.

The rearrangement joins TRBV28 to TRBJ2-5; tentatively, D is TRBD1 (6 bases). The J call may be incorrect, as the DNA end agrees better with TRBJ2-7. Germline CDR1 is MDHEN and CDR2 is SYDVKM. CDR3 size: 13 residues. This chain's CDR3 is CASSFGTLYEQYF. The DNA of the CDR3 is TGTGCCAGCAGTTTCGGGACACTTTACGAGCAGTACTTC.

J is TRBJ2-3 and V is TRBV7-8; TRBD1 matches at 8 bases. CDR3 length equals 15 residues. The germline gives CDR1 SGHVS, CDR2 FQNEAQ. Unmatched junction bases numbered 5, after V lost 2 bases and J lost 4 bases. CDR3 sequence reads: CASSLWQGAADTQYF. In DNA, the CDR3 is TGTGCCAGCAGCTTATGGCAGGGGGCGGCAGATACGCAGTATTTT.

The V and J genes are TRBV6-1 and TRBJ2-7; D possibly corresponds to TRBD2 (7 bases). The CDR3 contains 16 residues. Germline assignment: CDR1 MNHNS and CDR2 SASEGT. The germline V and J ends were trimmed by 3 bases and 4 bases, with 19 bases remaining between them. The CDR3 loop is CASSDAGGGRGYEQYF. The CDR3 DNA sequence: TGTGCCAGCAGTGACGCCGGCGGGGGCAGAGGTTACGAGCAGTACTTC.

CDR3 in DNA: TGTGCCAGCAGCACCAGGACAGGGCGGGGGGGCTACACCTTC. Its protein product is CASSTRTGRGGYTF. The chain joins TRBV6-5 to TRBJ1-2, with TRBD1 identical over 8 bases. V gave up 6 bases and J gave up 8 bases; unmatched junction bases: 11. This CDR3 region has 14 residues. Germline values: CDR1 MNHEY, CDR2 SVGAGI.

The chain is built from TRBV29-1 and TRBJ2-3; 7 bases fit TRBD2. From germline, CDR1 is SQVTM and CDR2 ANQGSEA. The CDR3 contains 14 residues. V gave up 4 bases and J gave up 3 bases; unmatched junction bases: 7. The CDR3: CSVGGGKGTDTQYF. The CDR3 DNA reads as TGCAGCGTTGGGGGAGGGAAGGGTACAGATACGCAGTATTTT.

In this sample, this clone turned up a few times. As DNA, the CDR3 is TGTGCCAGCAGCGACCGACAGGGGAACACTGAAGCTTTCTTT. This gives the protein CASSDRQGNTEAFF. The rearrangement uses TRBV6-1 and TRBJ1-1; 7 nucleotides agree with TRBD1. Germline CDR1 and CDR2: MNHNS and SASEGT. The CDR3 has 14 amino acids. The V gene end was trimmed by 6 bases and the J gene end by 1 base; junction bases not matched to a gene: 5.

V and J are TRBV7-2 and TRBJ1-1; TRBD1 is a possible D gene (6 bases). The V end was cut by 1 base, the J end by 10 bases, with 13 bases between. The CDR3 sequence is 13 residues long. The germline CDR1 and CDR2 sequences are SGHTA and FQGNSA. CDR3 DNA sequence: TGTGCCAGCAGCTTAGATTCCGGACAGCCAGCTTTCTTT. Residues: CASSLDSGQPAFF.

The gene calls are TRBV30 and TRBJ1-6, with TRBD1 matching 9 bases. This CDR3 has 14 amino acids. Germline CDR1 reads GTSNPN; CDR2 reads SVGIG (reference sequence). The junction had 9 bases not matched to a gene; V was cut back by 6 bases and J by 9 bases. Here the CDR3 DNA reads TGTGCCTGTCTCCCGGGACAGGGTGCTTCACCCCTCCACTTT. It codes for CACLPGQGASPLHF. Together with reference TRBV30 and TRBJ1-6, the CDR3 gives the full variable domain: SQTIHQWPATLVQPVGSPLSLECTVEGTSNPNLYWYRQAAGRGLQLLFYSVGIGQISSEVPQNLSASRPQDRQFILSSKKLLLSDSGFYLCACLPGQGASPLHFGNGTRLTVT.

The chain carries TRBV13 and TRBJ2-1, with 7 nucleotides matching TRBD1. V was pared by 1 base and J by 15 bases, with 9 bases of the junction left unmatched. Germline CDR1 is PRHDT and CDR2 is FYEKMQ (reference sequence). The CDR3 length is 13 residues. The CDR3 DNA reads TGTGCCAGCAGCTTAGATAGGGGGCAAGAGTCGTTCTTC. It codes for CASSLDRGQESFF.